The T cell receptor (beta chain) under discussion was sequenced for a study of T-cell memory formation after mild COVID-19. Study-level results: Memory from before infection featured some responding clones, which suggests cross-reactive memory joined.

MiXCR was run by TCRdb on the 5' RACE reads, yielding one entry per CDR3 protein. The sample lists about 190,000 distinct CDR3 sequences, roughly 23% occurring once. CDR3 length: 16 amino acids. Trimming at V came to 0 bases and at J to 4 bases, leaving 9 bases not matched to a gene. The germline V gene encodes CDR1 DFQATT and CDR2 SNEGSKA (reference sequence). This clonotype was seen only a few times. Its antigen remains unknown. Source material: PBMCs or a T cell subset sorted from them (not recorded which). The sequence came from an adult woman who had mild COVID-19 (a few samples of this study predate the infection). Cell type and time point are not known. The rearrangement joins TRBV20-1 to TRBJ2-1, with 7 nucleotides matching TRBD2. Here the CDR3 DNA reads TGCAGTGCTAGAGATAGGGCGGGAGTCCCTTACAATGAGCAGTTCTTC. Residues: CSARDRAGVPYNEQFF.